Each of the 18 T cell receptor beta chains below was sequenced from the same sample in a study of cytomegalovirus exposure and HLA in healthy donors. The study ran its PCR with 60 Vbeta and 13 Jbeta primers. The repertoire was sequenced with immunoSEQ multiplex PCR; TCRdb's copy has only in-frame clones and lacks some. The sample lists 65,000 to 85,000 clones, approximately 90% occurring once. The sequenced sample was PBMCs. Every receptor here comes from a woman in her twenties or thirties in good health and CMV-seronegative.

The chain has TRBV5-1 and TRBJ2-7; 7 bases fit TRBD1. The CDR3 loop spans 15 amino acids. Germline-derived CDR1 and CDR2 are SGHRS and YFSETQ. Germline trimming cut 4 bases from V and 7 bases from J; bases unmatched to any gene: 14. CDR3 loop: CASSLTWTGSGEQYF. CDR3 sequence (DNA): TGCGCCAGCAGCCTAACCTGGACAGGATCCGGAGAGCAGTACTTC.

This chain links TRBV28 with TRBJ2-3; 8 positions match TRBD2. Germline-derived CDR1 and CDR2 are MDHEN and SYDVKM. The CDR3 is 14 amino acids. V gave up 5 bases and J gave up 4 bases; unmatched junction bases: 5. The CDR3 DNA reads as TGTGCCAGCAGTGGCGGGACTAGACCAGATACGCAGTATTTT. Its protein product is CASSGGTRPDTQYF. Combining the CDR3 with reference TRBV28 and TRBJ2-3 gives the whole variable domain DVKVTQSSRYLVKRTGEKVFLECVQDMDHENMFWYRQDPGLGLRLIYFSYDVKMKEKGDIPEGYSVSREKKERFSLILESASTNQTSMYLCASSGGTRPDTQYFGPGTRLTVL.

This clone was seen a handful of times. The chain links TRBV6-4 to TRBJ2-2; D gene uncertain. Looked up from germline, CDR1 is MRHNA and CDR2 is SNTAGT. This CDR3 comprises 13 residues. V gave up 2 bases and J gave up 3 bases, with 4 bases separating them. The CDR3 region has the DNA TGTGCCAGCAGTGACGCAGACACCGGGGAGCTGTTTTTT. It is translated as CASSDADTGELFF.

This clone was detected once. V and J are TRBV20-1 and TRBJ2-7, with 8 bases matching TRBD2. V shed 6 bases and J 4 bases; nucleotides not matched to a gene: 2. The germline CDR1 and CDR2 sequences are DFQATT and SNEGSKA (reference sequence). There are 11 residues in the CDR3. The CDR3 DNA reads TGCAGTGCGACTAGCGATTACGAGCAGTACTTC. As protein: CSATSDYEQYF.

The J gene is TRBJ1-2, the V gene TRBV13; perhaps TRBD1 as D (5 bases). The germline V gene has CDR1 PRHDT and CDR2 FYEKMQ (reference sequence). Trimming shortened V by 0 bases and J by 8 bases, and 13 bases separated the two germline ends. The CDR3 contains 14 residues. The CDR3: CASSLGSREGGYTF. In DNA, the CDR3 is TGTGCCAGCAGCTTAGGCTCCAGGGAAGGCGGCTACACCTTC.

CDR3 in amino acids: CASSYSPQGSTEAFF. The CDR3 nucleotides are TGTGCCAGCAGCTATAGCCCACAGGGGAGCACTGAAGCTTTCTTT. The V and J genes are TRBV7-2 and TRBJ1-1, with TRBD1 matching 7 bases. The length of the CDR3 is 15 residues. Germline CDR1 SGHTA, CDR2 FQGNSA. The V gene end was trimmed by 4 bases and the J gene end by 4 bases; junction bases not matched to a gene: 9.

J is TRBJ2-3 and V is TRBV19; 10 positions match TRBD1. The CDR3 has 14 amino acids. The germline V gene encodes CDR1 LNHDA and CDR2 SQIVND (reference sequence). J lost 1 base, V lost 7 bases, and 2 bases had no gene match. In DNA, the CDR3 is TGTGCCAGTACCGGGACAGGGGGCACAGATACGCAGTATTTT. Translated, it gives CASTGTGGTDTQYF.

The V gene is TRBV4-1, the J gene TRBJ2-5, with TRBD1 as a possible D gene (6 bases). The CDR3 sequence is 15 residues long. Trimming stripped 2 bases from V and 1 base from J, with 11 bases between. The germline gives CDR1 MGHRA, CDR2 YSYEKL. This CDR3 reads CASSQYRQVQETQYF. DNA for the CDR3: TGCGCCAGCAGCCAATACAGACAGGTCCAAGAGACCCAGTACTTC.

The chain carries TRBV27 and TRBJ2-5, with 7 bases aligning to TRBD2. The J call may be faulty, since TRBJ2-7 better matches the DNA end. Germline values: CDR1 MNHEY, CDR2 SMNVEV (reference sequence). The length of the CDR3 is 15 residues. CDR3 in amino acids: CASSTPSGNIYEQYF. In DNA form, the CDR3 reads TGTGCCAGCAGTACTCCCAGCGGGAATATCTACGAGCAGTACTTC.

This chain joins TRBV6-6 and TRBJ2-5, with 7 bases that match TRBD1. With the DNA end fitting TRBJ2-7 better, the J assignment may be wrong. This CDR3 comprises 13 residues. Germline CDR1 reads MNHNY; CDR2 reads SVGAGI (reference sequence). CDR3 coding DNA: TGTGCCAGCAGTAACGGACAGGTCTACGAGCAGTACTTC. Protein: CASSNGQVYEQYF.

This rearrangement joins TRBV28 to TRBJ1-5; D unresolved. The CDR3 totals 15 residues. V lost 6 bases and J 0 bases, leaving 12 bases between the germline ends. Per germline, CDR1 MDHEN and CDR2 SYDVKM. CDR3 region: CASSTSYHSNQPQHF. CDR3 nucleotides: TGTGCCAGCAGCACGAGTTACCATAGCAATCAGCCCCAGCATTTT.

The chain uses TRBV20-1 and TRBJ2-1, with TRBD2 as a possible D gene (5 bases). Germline lookup yields CDR1 DFQATT and CDR2 SNEGSKA (reference sequence). V was shortened by 1 base and J by 9 bases, with 7 bases between the two germline ends. The CDR3 sequence is 11 residues long. The CDR3 nucleotides read TGCAGTGCTAGAGCCGGAGGTGAGCAGTTCTTC. It yields the protein CSARAGGEQFF.

As to this clone: The conserved phenylalanine or tryptophan normally closing the CDR3 is absent here, so this likely arose from a read error. J is TRBJ2-7 and V is TRBV7-8, with 7 bases aligning to TRBD1. Trimming cost V 2 bases and J 7 bases; bases outside gene matches: 5. Germline CDR1 reads SGHVS; CDR2 reads FQNEAQ. The CDR3 extends over 13 amino acids. The CDR3 DNA reads as TGTGCCAGCAGCTTAAGGGGGCTGAGGGAGCAGTACCTC. Amino acid sequence: CASSLRGLREQYL.

The V gene is TRBV2, the J gene TRBJ2-7, with D possibly being TRBD2 (7 bases). The germline V gene has CDR1 SNHLY and CDR2 FYNNEI. The CDR3 is made up of 16 amino acids. The V and J ends lost 1 base and 5 bases respectively, with 18 bases between them. The CDR3 DNA reads TGTGCCAGCAGTGAAGGGCGGGGGCACCTCGGCCACGAGCAGTACTTC. This gives the protein CASSEGRGHLGHEQYF.

This clone was seen only once. The genes are TRBV5-6 and TRBJ2-7, with 9 bases fitting TRBD1. The CDR3 is made up of 16 amino acids. CDR1 SGHDT and CDR2 YYEEEE come from the germline V gene. Losses at the gene ends were 6 bases for V and 8 bases for J; bases not matched to a gene: 18. Written as DNA, the CDR3 is TGTGCCAGCAACACCGACGGCGGGACAGGGTTGGGGAAGCAGTACTTC. Its translation: CASNTDGGTGLGKQYF.

This chain joins TRBV11-3 and TRBJ2-5, with 12 bases identical to TRBD1. This CDR3 comprises 15 residues. CDR1 is SGHNT, CDR2 YENEEA, per germline. Germline trimming cut 5 bases from V and 5 bases from J; bases unmatched to any gene: 6. The CDR3 coding sequence is TGTGCCAGCAGCCCCGGGACAGGGGGCGCGGAGACCCAGTACTTC. Its protein product is CASSPGTGGAETQYF.

The J gene is TRBJ2-1, the V gene TRBV6-6; 11 bases fit TRBD2. The CDR3 is 15 amino acids. Germline trimming cut 4 bases from V and 4 bases from J; bases unmatched to any gene: 3. Looked up from germline, CDR1 is MNHNY and CDR2 is SVGAGI (reference sequence). This CDR3 is CASSSTSGEYNEQFF. CDR3 in DNA: TGTGCCAGCAGTTCGACTAGCGGGGAATACAATGAGCAGTTCTTC.

V is TRBV6-1 and J is TRBJ1-1, with TRBD1 matching 7 bases. After removal of 6 bases from V and 0 bases from J, the junction contained 4 bases not matched to a gene. The CDR3 extends over 14 amino acids. The germline CDR1 and CDR2 sequences are MNHNS and SASEGT. The CDR3 sequence is CASSQGVMNTEAFF. DNA of the CDR3: TGTGCCAGCAGCCAGGGGGTCATGAACACTGAAGCTTTCTTT.